The 10 T cell receptor beta chains below come from one sample, sequenced in a study of cytomegalovirus exposure and HLA in healthy donors. 13 Jbeta primers and 60 Vbeta primers were used for the PCR. Only in-frame clones appear in the TCRdb table, and some are missing; sequencing was by immunoSEQ multiplex PCR. The data hold some 130,000 clones, with roughly 78% observed a single time. The specimen sequenced was PBMCs. The receptors shown here come from a man between 35 and 55 years old in good health and CMV-seropositive.

The chain is built from TRBV6-5 and TRBJ2-7; TRBD1 matches at 9 bases. The germline CDR1 and CDR2 sequences are MNHEY and SVGAGI. J gave up 0 bases and V 7 bases, and 4 bases lay outside the gene matches. This CDR3 contains 14 residues. CDR3 in amino acids: CASIAQGASYEQYF. The CDR3, as DNA: TGTGCCAGCATCGCACAGGGGGCCTCCTACGAGCAGTACTTC.

The chain uses TRBV29-1 and TRBJ1-1, with 8 positions matching TRBD1. V trimming: 4 bases; J trimming: 1 base; junction bases outside the gene matches: 5. The CDR3 runs to 14 residues. Germline CDR1 SQVTM, CDR2 ANQGSEA. CDR3 sequence: CSVANTGGNTEAFF. For the CDR3, the DNA is TGCAGCGTTGCAAATACAGGGGGGAACACTGAAGCTTTCTTT.

This chain uses TRBV2 with TRBJ2-7, with 10 nucleotides matching TRBD1. The V gene end was trimmed by 6 bases and the J gene end by 5 bases; junction bases not matched to a gene: 4. CDR3 length: 13 residues. Per germline, CDR1 SNHLY and CDR2 FYNNEI. Here the CDR3 DNA reads TGTGCCAGCAGCCGGGACAGGGGCGACGAGCAGTACTTC. Its protein product is CASSRDRGDEQYF.

This chain links TRBV29-1 with TRBJ2-5; no firm D call. V was clipped by 7 bases and J by 5 bases, with 14 bases between them. Germline-derived CDR1 and CDR2 are SQVTM and ANQGSEA. The CDR3 extends over 12 amino acids. CDR3 sequence reads: CSAANRRETQYF. The CDR3 DNA follows: TGCAGCGCTGCTAACCGCCGGGAGACCCAGTACTTC.

The chain uses TRBV28 and TRBJ2-5, with no clear D. The CDR3 spans 15 residues. V lost 2 bases and J lost 1, with 11 bases in between. CDR1 and CDR2 from the germline V gene are MDHEN and SYDVKM. CDR3 DNA sequence: TGTGCCAGCAGTTTACCCGGAGCAGCCCAAGAGACCCAGTACTTC. Amino acid sequence: CASSLPGAAQETQYF.

CDR3 bases: TGTGCCAGCAGTTTACCCCTAGACTTATCTATCTCGAGCGAGCAGTTCTTC. Translation: CASSLPLDLSISSEQFF. The chain links TRBV28 to TRBJ2-1; D not resolved. This CDR3 comprises 17 residues. Looked up from germline, CDR1 is MDHEN and CDR2 is SYDVKM. V lost 2 bases, J lost 10 bases, and 24 bases lay in between.

This clone was observed once. This CDR3 is CASSFSRLQETQYF. The CDR3 DNA is TGTGCCAGCAGCTTTTCTAGGTTACAAGAGACCCAGTACTTC. The chain combines TRBV11-3 with TRBJ2-5; no clear D. Germline V lookup: CDR1 SGHNT, CDR2 YENEEA. CDR3 size: 14 residues. Trimming shortened V by 3 bases and J by 2 bases, and 10 bases separated the two germline ends. Supplemented by reference TRBV11-3 and TRBJ2-5, the full variable domain reads EAGVVQSPRYKIIEKKQPVAFWCNPISGHNTLYWYLQNLGQGPELLIRYENEEAVDDSQLPKDRFSAERLKGVDSTLKIQPAELGDSAVYLCASSFSRLQETQYFGPGTRLLVL.

The DNA for the CDR3 is TGTGCCAGTAGTACCCCGAGGGGCTATCGGGGACAGGGGGGCACAGATACGCAGTATTTT. Translated, it gives CASSTPRGYRGQGGTDTQYF. The rearrangement uses TRBV19 and TRBJ2-3; 11 bases fit TRBD1. The CDR3 has 20 amino acids. The trim removed 4 bases at V and 1 base at J, leaving 16 bases unmatched. Germline lookup yields CDR1 LNHDA and CDR2 SQIVND (reference sequence).

The chain joins TRBV29-1 to TRBJ2-3, with 7 bases identical to TRBD2. Germline CDR1 and CDR2: SQVTM and ANQGSEA. CDR3 length: 15 amino acids. After removal of 4 bases from V and 1 base from J, the junction contained 8 bases not matched to a gene. In nucleotides, the CDR3 is TGCAGCGTTGGAATGAGCGGGGACGGCACAGATACGCAGTATTTT. Translated: CSVGMSGDGTDTQYF.

V usage is TRBV5-4 and J usage is TRBJ2-6; TRBD1 might be the D (6 bases). The CDR3 length is 19 residues. Germline V CDR1 and CDR2: SGHNT, YYREEE (reference sequence). V lost 0 bases, J lost 0 bases, and 16 bases lay in between. The CDR3: CASSLVRGPSYSGANVLTF. CDR3 sequence (DNA): TGTGCCAGCAGCTTGGTCAGGGGTCCCTCTTACTCTGGGGCCAACGTCCTGACTTTC. The variable domain in full, with the rest retrieved from reference TRBV5-4 and TRBJ2-6, is ETGVTQSPTHLIKTRGQQVTLRCSSQSGHNTVSWYQQALGQGPQFIFQYYREEENGRGNFPPRFSGLQFPNYSSELNVNALELDDSALYLCASSLVRGPSYSGANVLTFGAGSRLTVL.